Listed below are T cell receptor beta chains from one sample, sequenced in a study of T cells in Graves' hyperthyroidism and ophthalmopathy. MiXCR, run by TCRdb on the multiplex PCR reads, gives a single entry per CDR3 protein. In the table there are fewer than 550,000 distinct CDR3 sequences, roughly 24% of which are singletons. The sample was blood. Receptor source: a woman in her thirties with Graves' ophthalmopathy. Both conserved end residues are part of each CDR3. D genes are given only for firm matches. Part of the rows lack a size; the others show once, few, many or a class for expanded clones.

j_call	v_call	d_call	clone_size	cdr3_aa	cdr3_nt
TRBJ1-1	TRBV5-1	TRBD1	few	CASSARQGPGTEAFF	TGCGCCAGCAGCGCCAGACAGGGTCCGGGCACTGAAGCTTTCTTT
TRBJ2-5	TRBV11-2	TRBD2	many	CASSSSPRGGPETQYF	TGTGCCAGCAGCTCATCACCCCGGGGGGGCCCAGAGACCCAGTACTTC
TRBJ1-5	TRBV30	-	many	CAWSPGGVGNQPQHF	TGTGCCTGGAGCCCTGGGGGGGTAGGGAATCAGCCCCAGCATTTT
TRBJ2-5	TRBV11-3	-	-	CASSLDPRDFQETQYF	TGTGCCAGCAGCTTAGACCCCCGGGACTTCCAAGAGACCCAGTACTTC
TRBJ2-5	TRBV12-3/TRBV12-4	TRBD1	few	CASSWPGQGKETQYF	TGTGCCAGCAGTTGGCCGGGACAGGGGAAAGAGACCCAGTACTTC
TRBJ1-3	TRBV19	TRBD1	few	CASSLWDRGPFSSGNTIYF	TGTGCCAGTAGTCTTTGGGACAGGGGACCGTTTAGCTCTGGAAACACCATATATTTT
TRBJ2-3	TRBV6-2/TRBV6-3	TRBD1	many	CASRLRGNTDTQYF	TGTGCCAGCAGGCTCAGGGGGAACACAGATACGCAGTATTTT
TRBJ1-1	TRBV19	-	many	CASGTWGGVTEAFF	TGTGCCAGTGGAACATGGGGGGGTGTCACTGAAGCTTTCTTT
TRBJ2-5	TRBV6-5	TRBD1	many	CASSYRQGAPGQETQYF	TGTGCCAGCAGTTACAGACAGGGGGCGCCCGGCCAAGAGACCCAGTACTTC
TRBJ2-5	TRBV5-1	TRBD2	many	CASSFQGGYQETQYF	TGCGCCAGCAGCTTCCAGGGAGGGTACCAAGAGACCCAGTACTTC
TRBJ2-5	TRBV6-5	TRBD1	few	CASSHWGQIQETQYF	TGTGCCAGCAGTCACTGGGGACAGATACAAGAGACCCAGTACTTC
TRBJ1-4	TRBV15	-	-	CATSRVVGRGSEKLFF	TGTGCCACCAGCAGAGTAGTGGGGCGGGGGAGCGAAAAACTGTTTTTT
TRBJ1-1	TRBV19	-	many	CASILTGRNTEAFF	TGTGCCAGTATCTTAACCGGGAGAAACACTGAAGCTTTCTTT
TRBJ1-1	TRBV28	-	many	CASSFPGMMNTEAFF	TGTGCCAGCAGTTTTCCGGGTATGATGAACACTGAAGCTTTCTTT
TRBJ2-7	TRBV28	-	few	CASRRGGPRSYYEQYF	TGTGCCAGCAGGCGAGGGGGGCCGCGGTCATATTACGAGCAGTACTTC
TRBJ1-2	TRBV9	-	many	CASSVNPEGFDGYTF	TGTGCCAGCAGCGTAAATCCGGAGGGGTTCGATGGCTACACCTTC
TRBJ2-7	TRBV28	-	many	CASSSMWLGGAHSYEQYF	TGTGCCAGCAGCTCCATGTGGTTAGGGGGGGCTCACTCCTACGAGCAGTACTTC
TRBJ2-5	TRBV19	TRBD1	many	CASSMLKGGQETQYF	TGTGCCAGTAGTATGCTGAAAGGGGGCCAGGAGACCCAGTACTTC
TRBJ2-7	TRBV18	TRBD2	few	CASSPSSGQPYEQYF	TGTGCCAGCTCACCAAGTAGCGGGCAGCCCTACGAGCAGTACTTC
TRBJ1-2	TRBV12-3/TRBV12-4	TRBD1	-	CASDNRDRSLNYGYTF	TGTGCCAGCGATAACCGGGACAGGTCCCTGAACTATGGCTACACCTTC
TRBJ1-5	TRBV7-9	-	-	CASATGASPDQPQHF	TGTGCCAGCGCAACGGGGGCCTCACCAGATCAGCCCCAGCATTTT